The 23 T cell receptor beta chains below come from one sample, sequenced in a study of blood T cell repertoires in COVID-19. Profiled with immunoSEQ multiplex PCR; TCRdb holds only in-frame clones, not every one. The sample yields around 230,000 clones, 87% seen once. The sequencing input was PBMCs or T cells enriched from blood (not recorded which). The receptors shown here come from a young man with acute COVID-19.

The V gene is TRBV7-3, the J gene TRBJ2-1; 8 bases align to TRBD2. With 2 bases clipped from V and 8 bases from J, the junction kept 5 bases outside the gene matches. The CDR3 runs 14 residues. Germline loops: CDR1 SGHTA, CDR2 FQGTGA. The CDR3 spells CASSLSPLADEQFF. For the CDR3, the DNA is TGTGCCAGCAGCTTATCCCCACTAGCGGATGAGCAGTTCTTC.

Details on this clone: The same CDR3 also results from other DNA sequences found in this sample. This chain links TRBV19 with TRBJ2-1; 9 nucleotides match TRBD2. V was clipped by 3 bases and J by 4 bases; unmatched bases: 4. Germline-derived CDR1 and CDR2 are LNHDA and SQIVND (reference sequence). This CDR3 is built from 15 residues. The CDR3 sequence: CASSIFSGGYNEQFF. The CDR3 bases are TGTGCCAGTAGTATTTTTAGCGGGGGATACAATGAGCAGTTCTTC.

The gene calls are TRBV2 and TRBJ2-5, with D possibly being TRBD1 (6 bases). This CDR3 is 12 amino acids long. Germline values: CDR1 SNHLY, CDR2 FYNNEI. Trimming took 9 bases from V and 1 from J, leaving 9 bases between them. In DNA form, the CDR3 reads TGTGCCAGACAGGGCTCCCAAGAGACCCAGTACTTC. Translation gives CARQGSQETQYF.

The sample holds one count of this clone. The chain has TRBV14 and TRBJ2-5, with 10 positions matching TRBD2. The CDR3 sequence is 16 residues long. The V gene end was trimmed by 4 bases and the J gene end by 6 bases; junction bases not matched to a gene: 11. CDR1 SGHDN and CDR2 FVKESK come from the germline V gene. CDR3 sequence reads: CASSLNVLAGEKTQYF. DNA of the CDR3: TGTGCCAGCAGCCTAAATGTCCTAGCGGGAGAGAAGACCCAGTACTTC.

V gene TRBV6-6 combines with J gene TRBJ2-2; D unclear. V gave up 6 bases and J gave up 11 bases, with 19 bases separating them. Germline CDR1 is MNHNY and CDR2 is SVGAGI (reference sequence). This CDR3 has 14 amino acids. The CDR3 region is CASSLRRGTFELFF. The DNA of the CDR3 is TGTGCCAGCAGCCTGCGGAGAGGAACCTTTGAGCTGTTTTTT.

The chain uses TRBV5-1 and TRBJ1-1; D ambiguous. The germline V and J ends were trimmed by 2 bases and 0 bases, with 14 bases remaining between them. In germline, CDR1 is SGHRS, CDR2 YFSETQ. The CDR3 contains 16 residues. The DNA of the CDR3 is TGCGCCAGCAGCTTCGGGAGGCAGCTAATGAACACTGAAGCTTTCTTT. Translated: CASSFGRQLMNTEAFF. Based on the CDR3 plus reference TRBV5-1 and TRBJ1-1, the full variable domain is KAGVTQTPRYLIKTRGQQVTLSCSPISGHRSVSWYQQTPGQGLQFLFEYFSETQRNKGNFPGRFSGRQFSNSRSEMNVSTLELGDSALYLCASSFGRQLMNTEAFFGQGTRLTVV.

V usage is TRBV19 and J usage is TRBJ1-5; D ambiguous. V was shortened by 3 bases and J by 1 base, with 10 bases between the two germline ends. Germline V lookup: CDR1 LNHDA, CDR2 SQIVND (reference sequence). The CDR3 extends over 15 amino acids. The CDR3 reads CASSMVRGSNQPQHF. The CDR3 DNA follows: TGTGCCAGTAGTATGGTGCGAGGGAGCAATCAGCCCCAGCATTTT.

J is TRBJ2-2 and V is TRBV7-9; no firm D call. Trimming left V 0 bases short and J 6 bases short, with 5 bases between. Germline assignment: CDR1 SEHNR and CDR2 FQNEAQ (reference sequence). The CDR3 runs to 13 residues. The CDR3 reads CASSLAQAGELFF. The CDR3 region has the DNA TGTGCCAGCAGCTTAGCGCAGGCCGGGGAGCTGTTTTTT. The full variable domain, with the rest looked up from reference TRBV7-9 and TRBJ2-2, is DTGVSQNPRHKITKRGQNVTFRCDPISEHNRLYWYRQTLGQGPEFLTYFQNEAQLEKSRLLSDRFSAERPKGSFSTLEIQRTEQGDSAMYLCASSLAQAGELFFGEGSRLTVL.

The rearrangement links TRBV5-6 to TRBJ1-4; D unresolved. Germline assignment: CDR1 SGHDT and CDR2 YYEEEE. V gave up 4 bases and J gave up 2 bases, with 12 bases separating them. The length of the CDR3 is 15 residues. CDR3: CASSGRITTNEKLFF. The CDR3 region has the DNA TGTGCCAGCAGCGGGAGGATAACGACTAATGAAAAACTGTTTTTT.

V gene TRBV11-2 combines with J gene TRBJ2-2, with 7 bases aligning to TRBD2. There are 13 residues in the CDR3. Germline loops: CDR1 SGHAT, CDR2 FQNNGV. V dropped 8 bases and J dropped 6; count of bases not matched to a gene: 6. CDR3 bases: TGTGCCAGCTCAATGGCGGGGGCCGGGGAGCTGTTTTTT. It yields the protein CASSMAGAGELFF. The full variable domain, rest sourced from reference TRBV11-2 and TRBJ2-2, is EAGVAQSPRYKIIEKRQSVAFWCNPISGHATLYWYQQILGQGPKLLIQFQNNGVVDDSQLPKDRFSAERLKGVDSTLKIQPAKLEDSAVYLCASSMAGAGELFFGEGSRLTVL.

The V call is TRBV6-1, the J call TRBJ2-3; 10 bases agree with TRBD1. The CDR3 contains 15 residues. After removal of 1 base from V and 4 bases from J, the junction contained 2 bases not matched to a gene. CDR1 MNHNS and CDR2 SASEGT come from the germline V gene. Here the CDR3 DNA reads TGTGCCAGCAGTGAAGAGACAGGGGGCCCAGATACGCAGTATTTT. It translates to CASSEETGGPDTQYF.

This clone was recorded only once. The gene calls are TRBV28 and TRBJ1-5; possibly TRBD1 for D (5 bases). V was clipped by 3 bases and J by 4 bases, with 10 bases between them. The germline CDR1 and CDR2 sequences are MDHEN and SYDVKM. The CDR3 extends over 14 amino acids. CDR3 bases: TGTGCCAGCAGTTTCTGGACAAATAATCAGCCCCAGCATTTT. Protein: CASSFWTNNQPQHF.

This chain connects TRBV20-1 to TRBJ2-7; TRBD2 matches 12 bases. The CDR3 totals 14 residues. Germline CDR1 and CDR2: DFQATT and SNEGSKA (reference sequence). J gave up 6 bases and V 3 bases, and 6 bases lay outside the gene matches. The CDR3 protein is CSASRLAGASEQYF. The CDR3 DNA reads TGCAGTGCTAGTAGACTAGCGGGAGCGTCCGAGCAGTACTTC.

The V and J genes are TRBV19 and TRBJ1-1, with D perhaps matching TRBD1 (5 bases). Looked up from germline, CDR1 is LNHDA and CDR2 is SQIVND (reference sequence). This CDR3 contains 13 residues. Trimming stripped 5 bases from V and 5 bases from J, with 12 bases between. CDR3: CASSPFQGTEAFF. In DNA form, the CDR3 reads TGTGCCAGTAGTCCCTTTCAGGGAACTGAAGCTTTCTTT. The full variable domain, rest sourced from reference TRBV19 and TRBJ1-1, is DGGITQSPKYLFRKEGQNVTLSCEQNLNHDAMYWYRQDPGQGLRLIYYSQIVNDFQKGDIAEGYSVSREKKESFPLTVTSAQKNPTAFYLCASSPFQGTEAFFGQGTRLTVV.

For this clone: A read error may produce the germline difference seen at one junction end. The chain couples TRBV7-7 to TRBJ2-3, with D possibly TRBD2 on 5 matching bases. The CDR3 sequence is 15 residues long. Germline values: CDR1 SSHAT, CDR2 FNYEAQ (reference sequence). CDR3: CASSSGLSSTDTQYF. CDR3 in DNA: TGTGCTAGCAGCTCCGGACTGTCTAGCACAGATACGCAGTATTTT.

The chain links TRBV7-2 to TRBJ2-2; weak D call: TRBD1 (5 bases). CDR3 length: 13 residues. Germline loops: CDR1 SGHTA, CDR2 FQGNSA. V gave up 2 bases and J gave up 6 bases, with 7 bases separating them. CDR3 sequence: CASSLQGAGELFF. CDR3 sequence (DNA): TGTGCCAGCAGCTTACAAGGGGCCGGGGAGCTGTTTTTT.

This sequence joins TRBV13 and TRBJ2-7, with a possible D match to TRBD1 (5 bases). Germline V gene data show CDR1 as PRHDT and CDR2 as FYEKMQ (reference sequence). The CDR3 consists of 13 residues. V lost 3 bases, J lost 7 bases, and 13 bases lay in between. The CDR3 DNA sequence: TGTGCCAGCAGCTTGGCCCAGACAGATGAGCAGTACTTC. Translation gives CASSLAQTDEQYF.

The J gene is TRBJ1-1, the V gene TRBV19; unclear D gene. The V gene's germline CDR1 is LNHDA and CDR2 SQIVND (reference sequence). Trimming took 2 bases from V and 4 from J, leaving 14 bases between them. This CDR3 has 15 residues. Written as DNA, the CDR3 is TGTGCCAGTAGTATACCGGGAAGAGACGTCACTGAAGCTTTCTTT. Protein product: CASSIPGRDVTEAFF.

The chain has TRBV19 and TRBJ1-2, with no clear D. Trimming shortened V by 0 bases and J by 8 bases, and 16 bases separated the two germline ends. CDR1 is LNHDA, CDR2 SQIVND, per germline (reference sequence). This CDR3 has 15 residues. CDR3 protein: CASSIDLRQAMGYTF. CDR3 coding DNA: TGTGCCAGTAGTATAGATCTTCGCCAGGCTATGGGCTACACCTTC.

CDR3 sequence reads: CASSSRGNSGNTIYF. The CDR3 DNA follows: TGTGCCAGCAGCTCCAGGGGGAACTCTGGAAACACCATATATTTT. This chain uses TRBV6-5 with TRBJ1-3, with 7 bases lining up with TRBD1. V was pared by 6 bases and J by 0 bases, with 5 bases of the junction left unmatched. Germline CDR1 is MNHEY and CDR2 is SVGAGI. The CDR3 totals 15 residues.

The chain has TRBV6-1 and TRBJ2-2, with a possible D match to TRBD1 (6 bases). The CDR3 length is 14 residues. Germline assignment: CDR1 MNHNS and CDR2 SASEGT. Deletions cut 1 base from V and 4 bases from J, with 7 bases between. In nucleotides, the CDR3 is TGTGCCAGCAGTGAAGACAGGGCCACCGGGGAGCTGTTTTTT. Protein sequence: CASSEDRATGELFF.

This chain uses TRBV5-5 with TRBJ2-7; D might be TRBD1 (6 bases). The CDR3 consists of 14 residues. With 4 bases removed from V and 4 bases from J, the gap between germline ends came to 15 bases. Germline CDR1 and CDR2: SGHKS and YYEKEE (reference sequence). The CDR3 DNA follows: TGTGCCAGCAGCACCAGGGTAGGGGGTTACGAGCAGTACTTC. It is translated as CASSTRVGGYEQYF.

CDR3 region: CAGHSGGSRGTDTQYF. The CDR3 DNA reads TGTGCAGGGCACTCCGGCGGGAGTCGGGGCACAGATACGCAGTATTTT. The rearrangement links TRBV7-2 to TRBJ2-3, with TRBD2 matching over 7 bases. Germline CDR1 is SGHTA and CDR2 is FQGNSA. This CDR3 has 16 residues.